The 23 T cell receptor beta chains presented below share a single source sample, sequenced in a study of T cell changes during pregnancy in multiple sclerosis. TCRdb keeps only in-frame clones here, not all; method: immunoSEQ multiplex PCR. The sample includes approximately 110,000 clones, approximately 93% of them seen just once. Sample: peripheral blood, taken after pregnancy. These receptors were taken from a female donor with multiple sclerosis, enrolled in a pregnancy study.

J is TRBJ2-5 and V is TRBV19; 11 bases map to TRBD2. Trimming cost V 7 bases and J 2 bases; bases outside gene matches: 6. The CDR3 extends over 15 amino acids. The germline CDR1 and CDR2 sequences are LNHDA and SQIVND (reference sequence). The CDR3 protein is CASTLAGGLQETQYF. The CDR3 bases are TGTGCCAGTACGCTAGCGGGGGGATTACAAGAGACCCAGTACTTC.

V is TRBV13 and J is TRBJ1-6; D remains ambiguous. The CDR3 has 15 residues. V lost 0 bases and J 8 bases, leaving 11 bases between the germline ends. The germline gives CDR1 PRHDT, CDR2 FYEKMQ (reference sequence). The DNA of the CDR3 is TGTGCCAGCAGCTTAGGCTCGGGGATGGATTCACCCCTCCACTTT. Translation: CASSLGSGMDSPLHF.

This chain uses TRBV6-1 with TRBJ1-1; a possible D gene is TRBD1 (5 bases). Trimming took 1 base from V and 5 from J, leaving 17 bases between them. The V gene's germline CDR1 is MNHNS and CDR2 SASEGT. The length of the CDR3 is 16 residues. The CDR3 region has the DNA TGTGCCAGCAGTGAAGTTCAGGGTCTTTTCAGTACTGAAGCTTTCTTT. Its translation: CASSEVQGLFSTEAFF.

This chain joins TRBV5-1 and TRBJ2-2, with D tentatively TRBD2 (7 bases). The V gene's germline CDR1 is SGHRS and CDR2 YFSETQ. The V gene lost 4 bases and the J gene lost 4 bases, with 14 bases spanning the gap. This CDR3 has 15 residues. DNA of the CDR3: TGCGCCAGCAGCCCTAGGGGGGGAGGCACCGGGGAGCTGTTTTTT. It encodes CASSPRGGGTGELFF.

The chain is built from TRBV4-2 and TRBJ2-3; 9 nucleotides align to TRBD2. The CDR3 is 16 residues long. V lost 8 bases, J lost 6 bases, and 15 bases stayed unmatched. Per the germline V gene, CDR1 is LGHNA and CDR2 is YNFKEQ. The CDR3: CASCPLGAGGEDTQYF. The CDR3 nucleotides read TGTGCCAGCTGCCCGCTTGGGGCGGGGGGGGAGGATACGCAGTATTTT.

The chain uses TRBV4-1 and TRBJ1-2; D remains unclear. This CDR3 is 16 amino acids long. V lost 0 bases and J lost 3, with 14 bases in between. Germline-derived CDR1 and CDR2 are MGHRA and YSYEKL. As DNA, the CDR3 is TGCGCCAGCAGCCAAGATCCGGGAGGGATGGACTATGGCTACACCTTC. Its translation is CASSQDPGGMDYGYTF.

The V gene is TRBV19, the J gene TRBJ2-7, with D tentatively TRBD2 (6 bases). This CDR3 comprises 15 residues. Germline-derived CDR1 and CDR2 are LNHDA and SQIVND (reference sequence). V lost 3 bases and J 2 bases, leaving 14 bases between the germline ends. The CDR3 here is CASSMRLAFTYEQYF. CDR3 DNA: TGTGCCAGTAGTATGCGGCTAGCGTTTACCTACGAGCAGTACTTC.

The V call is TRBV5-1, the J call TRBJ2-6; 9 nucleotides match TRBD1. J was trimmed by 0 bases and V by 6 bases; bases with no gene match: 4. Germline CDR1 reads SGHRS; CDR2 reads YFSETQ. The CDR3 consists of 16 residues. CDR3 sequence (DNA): TGCGCCAGCATGACAGGGGGAAACTCTGGGGCCAACGTCCTGACTTTC. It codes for CASMTGGNSGANVLTF.

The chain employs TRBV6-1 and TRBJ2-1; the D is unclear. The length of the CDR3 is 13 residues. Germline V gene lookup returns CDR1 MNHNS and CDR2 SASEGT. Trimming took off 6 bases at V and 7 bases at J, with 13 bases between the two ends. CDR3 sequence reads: CASSLERWNEQFF. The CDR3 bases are TGTGCCAGCAGCCTAGAGAGATGGAATGAGCAGTTCTTC.

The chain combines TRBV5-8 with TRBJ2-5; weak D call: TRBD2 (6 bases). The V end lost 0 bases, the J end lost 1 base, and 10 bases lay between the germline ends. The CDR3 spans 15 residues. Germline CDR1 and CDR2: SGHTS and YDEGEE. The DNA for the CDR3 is TGTGCCAGCAGCTTGGGGGGACTGCTCCAAGAGACCCAGTACTTC. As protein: CASSLGGLLQETQYF.

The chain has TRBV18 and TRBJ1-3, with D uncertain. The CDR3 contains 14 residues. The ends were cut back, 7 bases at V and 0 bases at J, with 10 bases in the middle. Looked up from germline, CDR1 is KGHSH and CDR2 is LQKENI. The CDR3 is CASFLGYSGNTIYF. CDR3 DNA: TGTGCCAGCTTCCTGGGCTACTCTGGAAACACCATATATTTT.

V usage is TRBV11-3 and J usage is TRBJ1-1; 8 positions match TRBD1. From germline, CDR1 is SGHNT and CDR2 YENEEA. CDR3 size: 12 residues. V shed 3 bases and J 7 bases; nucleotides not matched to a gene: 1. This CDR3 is CASSFGTGEAFF. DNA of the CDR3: TGTGCCAGCAGCTTCGGGACAGGTGAAGCTTTCTTT.

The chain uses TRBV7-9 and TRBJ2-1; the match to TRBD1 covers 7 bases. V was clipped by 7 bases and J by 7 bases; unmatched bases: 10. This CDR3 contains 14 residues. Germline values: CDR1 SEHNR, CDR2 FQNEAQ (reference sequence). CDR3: CASTEGAWLNEQFF. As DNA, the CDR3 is TGTGCCAGCACTGAGGGGGCTTGGCTAAATGAGCAGTTCTTC.

CDR3 sequence: CSVEPGQSTLNTEAFF. The DNA of the CDR3 is TGCAGCGTCGAACCGGGACAGAGTACCTTGAACACTGAAGCTTTCTTT. J is TRBJ1-1 and V is TRBV29-1, with 7 positions matching TRBD1. Germline V lookup: CDR1 SQVTM, CDR2 ANQGSEA. V lost 6 bases, J lost 0 bases, and 13 bases stayed unmatched. This CDR3 has 16 residues.

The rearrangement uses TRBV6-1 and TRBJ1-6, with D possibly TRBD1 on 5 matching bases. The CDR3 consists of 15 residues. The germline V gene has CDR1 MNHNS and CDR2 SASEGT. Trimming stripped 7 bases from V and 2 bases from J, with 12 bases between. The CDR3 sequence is CASIGGLAYNSPLHF. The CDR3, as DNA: TGTGCCAGCATCGGGGGGTTAGCCTATAATTCACCCCTCCACTTT.

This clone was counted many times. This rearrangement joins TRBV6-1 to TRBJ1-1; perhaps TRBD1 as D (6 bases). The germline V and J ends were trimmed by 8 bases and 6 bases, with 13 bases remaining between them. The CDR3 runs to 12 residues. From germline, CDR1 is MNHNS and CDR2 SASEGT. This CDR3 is CASVTGGAEAFF. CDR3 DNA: TGTGCCAGCGTGACGGGGGGCGCTGAAGCTTTCTTT.

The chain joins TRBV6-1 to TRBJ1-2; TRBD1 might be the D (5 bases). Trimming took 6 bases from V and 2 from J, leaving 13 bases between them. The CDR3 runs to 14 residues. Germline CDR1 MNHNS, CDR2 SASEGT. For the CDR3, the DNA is TGTGCCAGCAGGCAGGGACTCCTGAACTATGGCTACACCTTC. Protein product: CASRQGLLNYGYTF.

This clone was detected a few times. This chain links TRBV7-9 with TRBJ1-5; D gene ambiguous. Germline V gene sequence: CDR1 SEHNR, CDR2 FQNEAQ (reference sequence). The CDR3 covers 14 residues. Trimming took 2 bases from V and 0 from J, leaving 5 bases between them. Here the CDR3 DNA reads TGTGCCAGCAGCTTATCACATAGCAATCAGCCCCAGCATTTT. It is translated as CASSLSHSNQPQHF. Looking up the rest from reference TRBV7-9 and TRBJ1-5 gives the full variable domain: DTGVSQNPRHKITKRGQNVTFRCDPISEHNRLYWYRQTLGQGPEFLTYFQNEAQLEKSRLLSDRFSAERPKGSFSTLEIQRTEQGDSAMYLCASSLSHSNQPQHFGDGTRLSIL.

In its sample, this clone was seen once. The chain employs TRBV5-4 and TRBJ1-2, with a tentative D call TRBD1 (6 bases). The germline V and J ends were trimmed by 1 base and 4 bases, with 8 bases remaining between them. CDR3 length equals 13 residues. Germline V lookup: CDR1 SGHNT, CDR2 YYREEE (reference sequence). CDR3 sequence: CASSLTGPYGYTF. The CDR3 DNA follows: TGTGCCAGCAGCTTGACAGGGCCCTATGGCTACACCTTC.

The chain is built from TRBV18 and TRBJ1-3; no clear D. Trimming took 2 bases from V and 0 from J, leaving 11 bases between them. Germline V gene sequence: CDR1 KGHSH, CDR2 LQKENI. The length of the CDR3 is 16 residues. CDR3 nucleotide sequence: TGTGCCAGCTCACCAAGTCATGACAACTCTGGAAACACCATATATTTT. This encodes CASSPSHDNSGNTIYF.

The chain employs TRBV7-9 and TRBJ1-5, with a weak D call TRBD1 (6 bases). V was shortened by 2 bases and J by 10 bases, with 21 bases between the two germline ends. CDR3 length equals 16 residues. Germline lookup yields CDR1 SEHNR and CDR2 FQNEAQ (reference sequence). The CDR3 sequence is CASSLSGRGSLYPQHF. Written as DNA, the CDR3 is TGTGCCAGCAGCTTATCGGGCAGGGGCTCTCTTTACCCCCAGCATTTT.

CDR3 DNA sequence: TGTGCCAGCAGTTTACCAGGGGGTGAGCAGTTCTTC. Protein product: CASSLPGGEQFF. This chain connects TRBV28 to TRBJ2-1; 7 bases match TRBD1. CDR3 length: 12 amino acids. After removal of 2 bases from V and 9 bases from J, the junction contained 1 base not matched to a gene. Germline loops: CDR1 MDHEN, CDR2 SYDVKM.

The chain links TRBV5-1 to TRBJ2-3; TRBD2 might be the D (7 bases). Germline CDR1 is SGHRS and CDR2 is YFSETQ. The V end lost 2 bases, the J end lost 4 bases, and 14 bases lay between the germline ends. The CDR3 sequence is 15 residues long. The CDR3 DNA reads TGCGCCAGCAGCTTTGTGGGGGGGCTAGCAGATACGCAGTATTTT. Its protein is CASSFVGGLADTQYF.